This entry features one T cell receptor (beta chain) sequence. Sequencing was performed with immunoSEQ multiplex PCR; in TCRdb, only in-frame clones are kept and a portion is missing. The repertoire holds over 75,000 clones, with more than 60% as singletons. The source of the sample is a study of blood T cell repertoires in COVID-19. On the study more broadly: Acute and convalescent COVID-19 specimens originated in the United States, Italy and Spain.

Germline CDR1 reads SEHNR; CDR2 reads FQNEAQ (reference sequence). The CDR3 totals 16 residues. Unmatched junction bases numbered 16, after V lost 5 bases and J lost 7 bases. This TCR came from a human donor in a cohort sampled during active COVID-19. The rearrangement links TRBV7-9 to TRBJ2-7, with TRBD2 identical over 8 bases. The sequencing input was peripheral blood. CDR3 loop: CASSPPGAGGPTEQYF. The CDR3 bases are TGTGCCAGCAGCCCTCCAGGGGCGGGGGGACCAACGGAGCAGTACTTC.